This T cell receptor beta chain is from a study of blood T cell repertoires in COVID-19. Study in general: Both acute and convalescent COVID-19 samples were obtained from the United States, Italy and Spain.

Authors' processing steps: Reference gene primer amplification gave nucleated cell count estimates. The assay was immunoSEQ multiplex PCR, and TCRdb's table has in-frame clones only and misses some. That table is the source of V, J and clone size, and D and trimming were worked out from the DNA. The sample lists about 130,000 clones; 65% to 90% were seen once. Material: peripheral blood. This TCR came from a woman of 80 years or more with acute or convalescent COVID-19.

CDR3 loop: CASSYDAGVNSPLHF. For the CDR3, the DNA is TGTGCCAGCAGTTACGATGCGGGAGTTAATTCACCCCTCCACTTT. The chain has TRBV6-5 and TRBJ1-6, with D uncertain. CDR1 and CDR2 (germline): MNHEY, SVGAGI. The CDR3 extends over 15 amino acids. V lost 2 bases to trimming and J lost 6 bases, with 11 bases between them.